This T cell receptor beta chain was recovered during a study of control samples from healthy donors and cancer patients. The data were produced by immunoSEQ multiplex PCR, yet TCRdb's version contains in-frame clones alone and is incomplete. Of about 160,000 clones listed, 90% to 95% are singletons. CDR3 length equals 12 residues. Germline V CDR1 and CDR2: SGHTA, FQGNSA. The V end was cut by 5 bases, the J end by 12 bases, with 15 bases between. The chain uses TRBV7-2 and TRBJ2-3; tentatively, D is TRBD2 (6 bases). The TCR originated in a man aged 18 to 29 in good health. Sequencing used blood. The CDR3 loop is CASSAQRTIQYF. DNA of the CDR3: TGTGCCAGCAGCGCCCAAAGGACTATTCAGTATTTT.